This T cell receptor beta chain derives from a study of control samples from healthy donors and cancer patients. Measured with immunoSEQ multiplex PCR; TCRdb has only the in-frame clones, and not every one. There are about 92,000 clones in the sample; about four fifths occur only once, and around 10% lies in the top ten. CDR1 is SQVTM and CDR2 is ANQGSEA in the germline V gene. Trimming pared 6 bases from V and 1 base from J, leaving 14 bases between. The CDR3 loop spans 14 amino acids. Sequenced material: blood. This clonotype was obtained from a woman in her sixties or seventies in good health. V usage is TRBV29-1 and J usage is TRBJ2-3; D may match TRBD1 or TRBD2 (6 bases each). For the CDR3, the DNA is TGCAGCGTATCCGGGGGCCAGGGCACAGATACGCAGTATTTT. Its translation: CSVSGGQGTDTQYF.